The source of this T cell receptor (beta chain) is a study of T cell repertoires in cytomegalovirus infection (dated by TCRdb to about 2019). Background on the whole study: Donor HLA type was relevant to the analysis, as public TCR beta signatures indicated carriage of CMV infection together with the matching HLA type. Results the study describes overall, beyond this receptor: In the ex vivo response, HLA-C-restricted CMV-specific TCR beta clonotypes were dominant, and in two of eight donors the single most frequent clonotype came from this HLA-C-restricted group. Carriers of CMV infection plus the relevant HLA type were discriminated by the cumulative frequency of public TCR beta family members in the study cohort and in an independent approximately 400-donor cohort.

These reads were obtained on an Illumina HiSeq 1500. TCRdb cleaned the public reads at Q25 with fastp, built clones with MiXCR and kept in-frame beta chains. All rows with the same CDR3 protein become a single entry with the most common DNA and genes. The sample yields around 450,000 distinct CDR3 sequences; under 40% were counted once. In total, the top ten clones hold around 13% of the sample. This clonotype has only a few counts. Its antigen remains undetermined. Base-call qualities are not available, and no considerably larger clone is one nucleotide away. Looking up the germline V gene (reference sequence) yields CDR1 DFQATT and CDR2 SNEGSKA. V is reduced by 3 bases and J by 4 bases, leaving a spacing of 12 bases between them. Including cysteine and phenylalanine, the CDR3 has 14 amino acids. Only the CDR3 DNA is retained, 42 bases long and in frame from the first base.

The sequence came from a human donor in good health (CMV status not recorded). Some clones in this sample may be carry-over from other donors' samples. The sequenced sample was PBMCs. The chain was built from TRBV20-1 and TRBJ2-2; TRBD1 might be the D gene, on 7 matching bases. The bases are TGCAGTGCTAGGGAGGGGGCGGGCACCGGGGAGCTGTTTTTT. The resulting protein is CSAREGAGTGELFF.